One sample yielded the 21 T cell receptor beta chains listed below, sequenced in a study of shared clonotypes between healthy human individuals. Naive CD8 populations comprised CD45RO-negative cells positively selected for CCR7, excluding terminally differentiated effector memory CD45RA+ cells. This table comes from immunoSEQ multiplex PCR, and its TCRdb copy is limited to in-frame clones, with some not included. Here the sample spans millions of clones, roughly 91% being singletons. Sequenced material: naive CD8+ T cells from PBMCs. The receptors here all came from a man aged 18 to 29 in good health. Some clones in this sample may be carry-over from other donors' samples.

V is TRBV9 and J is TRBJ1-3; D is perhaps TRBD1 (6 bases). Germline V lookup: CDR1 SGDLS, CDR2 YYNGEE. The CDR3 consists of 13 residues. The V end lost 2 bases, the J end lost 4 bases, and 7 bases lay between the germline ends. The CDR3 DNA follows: TGTGCCAGCAGCGTCGACAGGGGAAACACCATATATTTT. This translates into CASSVDRGNTIYF.

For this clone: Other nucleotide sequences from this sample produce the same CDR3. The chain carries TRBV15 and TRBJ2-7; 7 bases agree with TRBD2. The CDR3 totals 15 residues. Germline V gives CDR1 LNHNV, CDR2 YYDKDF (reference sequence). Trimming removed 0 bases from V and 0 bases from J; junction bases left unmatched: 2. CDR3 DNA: TGTGCCACCAGCAGAGAAGCGGGACTCTCCTACGAGCAGTACTTC. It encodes CATSREAGLSYEQYF. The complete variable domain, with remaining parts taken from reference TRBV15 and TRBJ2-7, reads DAMVIQNPRYQVTQFGKPVTLSCSQTLNHNVMYWYQQKSSQAPKLLFHYYDKDFNNEADTPDNFQSRRPNTSFCFLDIRSPGLGDTAMYLCATSREAGLSYEQYFGPGTRLTVT.

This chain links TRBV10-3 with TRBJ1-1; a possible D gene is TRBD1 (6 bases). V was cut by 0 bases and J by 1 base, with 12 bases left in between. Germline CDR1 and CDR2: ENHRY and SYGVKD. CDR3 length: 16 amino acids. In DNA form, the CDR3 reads TGTGCCATCAGTGAGTCCCCGGGACACAGGAACACTGAAGCTTTCTTT. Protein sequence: CAISESPGHRNTEAFF.

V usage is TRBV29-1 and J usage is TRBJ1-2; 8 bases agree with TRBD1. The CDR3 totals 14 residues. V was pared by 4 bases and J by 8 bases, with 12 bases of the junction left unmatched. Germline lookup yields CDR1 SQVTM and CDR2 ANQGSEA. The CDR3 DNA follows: TGCAGCGTTGGCCCGACAGGGGCCCCACTAGGCTACACCTTC. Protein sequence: CSVGPTGAPLGYTF.

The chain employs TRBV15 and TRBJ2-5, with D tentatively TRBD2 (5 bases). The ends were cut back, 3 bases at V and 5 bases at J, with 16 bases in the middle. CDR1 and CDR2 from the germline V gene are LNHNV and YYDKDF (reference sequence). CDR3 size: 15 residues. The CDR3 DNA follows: TGTGCCACCAGCAGGCGGGCCGTTATTTGGGAGACCCAGTACTTC. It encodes CATSRRAVIWETQYF.

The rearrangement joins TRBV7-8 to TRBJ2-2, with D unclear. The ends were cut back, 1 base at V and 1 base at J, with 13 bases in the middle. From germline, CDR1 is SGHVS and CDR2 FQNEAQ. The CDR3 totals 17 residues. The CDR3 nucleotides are TGTGCCAGCAGCTTAGTAGTCAGCACGAAGAACACCGGGGAGCTGTTTTTT. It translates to CASSLVVSTKNTGELFF.

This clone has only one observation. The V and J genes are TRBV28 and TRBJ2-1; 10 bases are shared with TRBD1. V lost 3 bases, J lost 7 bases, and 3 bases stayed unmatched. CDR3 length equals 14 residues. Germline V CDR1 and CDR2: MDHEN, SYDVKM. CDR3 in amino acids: CASSLGTGENEQFF. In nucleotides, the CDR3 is TGTGCCAGCAGTTTGGGGACAGGGGAGAATGAGCAGTTCTTC.

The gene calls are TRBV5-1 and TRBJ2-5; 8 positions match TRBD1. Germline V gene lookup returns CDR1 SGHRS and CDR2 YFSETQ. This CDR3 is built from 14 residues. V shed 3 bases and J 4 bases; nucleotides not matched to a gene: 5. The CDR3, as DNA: TGCGCCAGCAGCTGGACAGGGCCTCGAGAGACCCAGTACTTC. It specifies CASSWTGPRETQYF.

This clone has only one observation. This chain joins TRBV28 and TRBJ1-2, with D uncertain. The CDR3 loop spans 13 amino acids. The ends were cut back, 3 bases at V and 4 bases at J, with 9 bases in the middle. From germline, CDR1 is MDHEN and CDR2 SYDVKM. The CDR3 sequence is CASSFYRAYGYTF. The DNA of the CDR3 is TGTGCCAGCAGTTTCTACAGAGCCTATGGCTACACCTTC.

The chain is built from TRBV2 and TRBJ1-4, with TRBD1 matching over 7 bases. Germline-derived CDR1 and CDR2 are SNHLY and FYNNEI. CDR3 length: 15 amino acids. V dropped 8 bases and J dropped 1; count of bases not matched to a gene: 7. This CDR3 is CASSLTGITNEKLFF. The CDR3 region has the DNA TGTGCCAGCTCCCTGACAGGGATAACTAATGAAAAACTGTTTTTT.

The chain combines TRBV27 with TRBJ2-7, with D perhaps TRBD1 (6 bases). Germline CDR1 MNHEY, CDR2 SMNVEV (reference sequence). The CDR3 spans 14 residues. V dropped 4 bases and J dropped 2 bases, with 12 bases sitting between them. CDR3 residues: CASSSLDRPYEQYF. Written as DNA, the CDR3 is TGTGCCAGCAGTTCCCTCGACAGGCCCTACGAGCAGTACTTC.

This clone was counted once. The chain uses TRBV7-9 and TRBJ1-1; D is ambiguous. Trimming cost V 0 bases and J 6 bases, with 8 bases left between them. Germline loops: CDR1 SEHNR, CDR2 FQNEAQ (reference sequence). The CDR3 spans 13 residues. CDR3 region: CASSLALTAEAFF. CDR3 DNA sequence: TGTGCCAGCAGCTTAGCGTTAACGGCTGAAGCTTTCTTT.

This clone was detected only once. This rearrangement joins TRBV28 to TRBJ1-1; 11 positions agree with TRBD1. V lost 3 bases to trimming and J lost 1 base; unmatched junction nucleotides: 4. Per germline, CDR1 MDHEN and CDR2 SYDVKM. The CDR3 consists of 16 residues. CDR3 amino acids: CASSFPGTGGNTEAFF. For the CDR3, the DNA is TGTGCCAGCAGTTTCCCCGGGACAGGGGGGAACACTGAAGCTTTCTTT.

CDR3 in amino acids: CATTPGQANYEQYF. The CDR3 DNA is TGTGCCACCACGCCGGGACAGGCGAACTACGAGCAGTACTTC. The rearrangement joins TRBV19 to TRBJ2-7; 8 bases agree with TRBD1. Germline V lookup: CDR1 LNHDA, CDR2 SQIVND (reference sequence). The CDR3 has 14 residues. Unmatched junction bases numbered 11, after V lost 10 bases and J lost 3 bases.

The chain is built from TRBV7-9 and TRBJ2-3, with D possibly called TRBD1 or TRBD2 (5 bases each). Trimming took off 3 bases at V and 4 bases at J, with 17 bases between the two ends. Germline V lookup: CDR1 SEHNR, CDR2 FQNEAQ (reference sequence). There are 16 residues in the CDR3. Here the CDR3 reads CASSFDWGGLSDTQYF. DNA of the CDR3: TGTGCCAGCAGCTTTGACTGGGGCGGACTCTCAGATACGCAGTATTTT.

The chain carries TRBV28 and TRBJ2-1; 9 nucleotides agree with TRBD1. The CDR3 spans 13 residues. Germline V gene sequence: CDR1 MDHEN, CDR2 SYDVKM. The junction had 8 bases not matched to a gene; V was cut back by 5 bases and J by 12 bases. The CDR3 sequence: CASSLLTGGLQFF. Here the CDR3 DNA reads TGTGCCAGCAGTCTGTTGACAGGGGGGCTGCAGTTCTTC.

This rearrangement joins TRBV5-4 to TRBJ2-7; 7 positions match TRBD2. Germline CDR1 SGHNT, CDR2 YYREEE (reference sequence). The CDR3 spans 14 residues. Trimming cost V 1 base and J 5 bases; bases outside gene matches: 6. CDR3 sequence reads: CASSLSYGRNEQYF. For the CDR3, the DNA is TGTGCCAGCAGCTTGTCTTACGGGAGGAACGAGCAGTACTTC.

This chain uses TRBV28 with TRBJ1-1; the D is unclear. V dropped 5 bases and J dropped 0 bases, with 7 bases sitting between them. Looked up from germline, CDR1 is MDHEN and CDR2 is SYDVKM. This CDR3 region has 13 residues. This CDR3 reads CASSPHLNTEAFF. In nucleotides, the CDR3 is TGTGCCAGCAGTCCTCACCTGAACACTGAAGCTTTCTTT.

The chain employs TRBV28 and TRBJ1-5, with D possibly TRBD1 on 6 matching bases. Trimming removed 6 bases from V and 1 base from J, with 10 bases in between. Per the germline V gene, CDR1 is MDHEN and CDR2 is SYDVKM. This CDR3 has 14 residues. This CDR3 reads CASSSGQSNQPQHF. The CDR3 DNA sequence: TGTGCCAGCAGCTCAGGACAGAGCAATCAGCCCCAGCATTTT.

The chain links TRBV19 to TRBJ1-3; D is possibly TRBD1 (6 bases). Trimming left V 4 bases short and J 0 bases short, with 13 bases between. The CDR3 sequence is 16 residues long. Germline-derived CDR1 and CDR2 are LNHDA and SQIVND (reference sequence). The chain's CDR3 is CASSTDRINSGNTIYF. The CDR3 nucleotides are TGTGCCAGTAGTACCGACAGGATAAACTCTGGAAACACCATATATTTT. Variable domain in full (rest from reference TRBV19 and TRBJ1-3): DGGITQSPKYLFRKEGQNVTLSCEQNLNHDAMYWYRQDPGQGLRLIYYSQIVNDFQKGDIAEGYSVSREKKESFPLTVTSAQKNPTAFYLCASSTDRINSGNTIYFGEGSWLTVV.

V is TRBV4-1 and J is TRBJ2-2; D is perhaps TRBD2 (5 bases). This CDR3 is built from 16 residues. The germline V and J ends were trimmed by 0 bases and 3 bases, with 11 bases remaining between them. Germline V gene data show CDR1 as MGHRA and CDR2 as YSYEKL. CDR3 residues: CASSQDRGSHTGELFF. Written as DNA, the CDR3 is TGCGCCAGCAGCCAAGATCGGGGATCGCACACCGGGGAGCTGTTTTTT.